The 3 T cell receptor beta chains given below trace back to one sample, sequenced in a study of blood T cell repertoires in COVID-19. Profiled with immunoSEQ multiplex PCR; TCRdb holds only in-frame clones, not every one. Among 15,000 to 20,000 clones listed, approximately 91% were seen once. Sequencing input: peripheral blood. Every receptor here comes from a human donor in a cohort sampled during active COVID-19.

This chain joins TRBV1 and TRBJ2-7; the table calls TRBD1, which could not be checked here. TRBV1 is shown as a pseudogene. The CDR3 spans 17 residues. The CDR3 reads CTSSQGGQGASRYEQYF. DNA of the CDR3: TGCACCAGCAGCCAAGGTGGACAGGGGGCCTCTAGATACGAGCAGTACTTC.

As regards this clone: At one end, the junction sequence differs from germline, possibly due to a read error. CDR3 loop: CASSSQQGSGTLF. The CDR3 DNA sequence: TGTGCCAGCAGCTCCCAACAGGGGTCAGGCACCCTCTTC. V gene TRBV11-2 combines with J gene TRBJ2-1; TRBD1 matches 7 bases. The CDR3 has 13 amino acids. Germline V lookup: CDR1 SGHAT, CDR2 FQNNGV.

Here the CDR3 DNA reads TGTGCCAGCAGCTCCTCGGGCGGGGGCTACGAGCAGTACTTC. Residues: CASSSSGGGYEQYF. The chain joins TRBV5-6 to TRBJ2-7; TRBD2 matches 7 bases. The germline gives CDR1 SGHDT, CDR2 YYEEEE. The V and J ends lost 3 bases and 3 bases, in that order; junction bases with no gene match: 6. This CDR3 has 14 amino acids.